This entry features one T cell receptor beta chain sequence. Its antigen is not identified. PCR primers comprised 60 Vbeta and 13 Jbeta primers. The table came from immunoSEQ multiplex PCR; TCRdb's copy has only in-frame clones and leaves some out. The repertoire table contains 30,000 to 40,000 clones. These data are taken from a study of cytomegalovirus exposure and HLA in healthy donors. The germline gives CDR1 SGHRS, CDR2 YFSETQ. CDR3 length: 15 amino acids. V gave up 4 bases and J gave up 7 bases, with 21 bases separating them. Study-level results: Links to common viral pathogens appeared, in a later analysis, for several of the most significant clusters.

V usage is TRBV5-1 and J usage is TRBJ2-7, with a tentative D call TRBD1 (5 bases). Sequencing was carried out using PBMCs. The TCR comes from a human donor in good health. The chain's CDR3 is CASSASWGRVEEQYF. DNA of the CDR3: TGCGCCAGCAGCGCCTCTTGGGGCAGGGTAGAGGAGCAGTACTTC.